This is a list of T cell receptor beta chains from one sample in a study of Graves' ophthalmopathy and Graves' hyperthyroidism. TCRdb re-analysed the multiplex PCR reads in MiXCR, keeping a single row per CDR3 protein. The sample lists roughly 380,000 distinct CDR3 sequences, roughly 15% occurring once. The sequenced sample consisted of peripheral blood. These receptor sequences come from a woman aged 18-29 years with stable Graves' hyperthyroidism. Both conserved end residues are trimmed from each CDR3.

V	length	J	CDR3
TRBV3-1	13	TRBJ1-5	ASSQGGKATQPQH
TRBV6-5	10	TRBJ1-5	ASSWVRSPQH
TRBV20-1	10	TRBJ1-1	SAREGLTEAF
TRBV6-1	10	TRBJ2-7	ASSLETGEQY
TRBV7-2	15	TRBJ2-7	ASSLALWNRGSYEQY
TRBV2	16	TRBJ2-3	ASSQQPGQGFSGDTQY
TRBV12-3/TRBV12-4	11	TRBJ1-1	ASSIRDNTEAF
TRBV4-1	11	TRBJ2-5	ASSQENKETQY
TRBV3-1	12	TRBJ1-2	ASSQEDRAYGYT
TRBV15	13	TRBJ2-7	ATSRAGTGSVEQY
TRBV19	12	TRBJ2-7	ASSAHSGGEKQY
TRBV25-1	11	TRBJ2-7	ASSRGVNYEQY
TRBV12-3/TRBV12-4	14	TRBJ1-5	ASSRTAIYSNQPQH
TRBV9	14	TRBJ2-5	ASSPGTSGVQATQY
TRBV12-3/TRBV12-4	13	TRBJ2-5	ASSPSGGRIETQY
TRBV11-2	16	TRBJ2-2	ASSLDVRIGRTTGELF
TRBV5-1	13	TRBJ1-2	ASSVDSRSNYGYT
TRBV10-1	13	TRBJ2-7	ASSESGTGVGEQY
TRBV6-1	11	TRBJ1-1	ASTLFESGEAF
TRBV20-1	11	TRBJ2-7	SARQQGRSEQY
TRBV11-2	13	TRBJ1-2	ASSSLTGGYYGYT
TRBV11-3	14	TRBJ2-5	ASSPRTSGGQETQY
TRBV7-2	11	TRBJ2-2	ASSNRVTGELF
TRBV11-2	10	TRBJ1-3	ASSASGTTIY
TRBV2	12	TRBJ1-6	ARGGGGEDSPLH